This T cell receptor beta chain was observed in a study of metastatic and nonmetastatic thyroid tumors. Notes on the study in general: It was reportedly found that TCR beta diversity was significantly higher in malignant thyroid tumors than in benign nodules, a difference seen in both blood and tumor samples.

The germline V gene encodes CDR1 SGHTA and CDR2 FQGNSA. The CDR3 runs to 14 residues. V lost 0 bases and J 2 bases, leaving 8 bases between the germline ends. Treatment of any kind had been given to no patient before thyroid surgery. As regards this clone: Its antigen is unknown.

TCRdb reanalyzed the PCR reads via MiXCR. The sample has about 15,000 clones; 25% to 30% are singletons. This receptor was taken from a male donor with papillary thyroid cancer or a benign thyroid nodule (not recorded which). Some clones in this sample may be carry-over from other donors' samples. Specimen: tumor tissue. This sequence joins TRBV7-2 and TRBJ2-7; D is uncertain. CDR3 protein: CASSLAPTPYEQYF. The CDR3 nucleotides are TGTGCCAGCAGCTTAGCACCGACCCCCTACGAGCAGTACTTC.